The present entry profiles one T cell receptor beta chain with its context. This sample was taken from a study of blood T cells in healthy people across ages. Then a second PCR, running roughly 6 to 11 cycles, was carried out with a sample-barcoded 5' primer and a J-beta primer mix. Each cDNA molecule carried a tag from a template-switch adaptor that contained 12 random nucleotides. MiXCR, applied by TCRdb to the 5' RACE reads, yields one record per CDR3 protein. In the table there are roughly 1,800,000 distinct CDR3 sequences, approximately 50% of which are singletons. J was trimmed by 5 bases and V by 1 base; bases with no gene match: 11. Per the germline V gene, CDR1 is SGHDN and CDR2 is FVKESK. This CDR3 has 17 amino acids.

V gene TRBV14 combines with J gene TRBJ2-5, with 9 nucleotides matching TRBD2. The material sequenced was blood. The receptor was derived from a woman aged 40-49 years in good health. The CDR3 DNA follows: TGTGCCAGCAGCCAAGGATGGGGTAGCGGGGGTCAGGAGACCCAGTACTTC. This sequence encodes CASSQGWGSGGQETQYF.